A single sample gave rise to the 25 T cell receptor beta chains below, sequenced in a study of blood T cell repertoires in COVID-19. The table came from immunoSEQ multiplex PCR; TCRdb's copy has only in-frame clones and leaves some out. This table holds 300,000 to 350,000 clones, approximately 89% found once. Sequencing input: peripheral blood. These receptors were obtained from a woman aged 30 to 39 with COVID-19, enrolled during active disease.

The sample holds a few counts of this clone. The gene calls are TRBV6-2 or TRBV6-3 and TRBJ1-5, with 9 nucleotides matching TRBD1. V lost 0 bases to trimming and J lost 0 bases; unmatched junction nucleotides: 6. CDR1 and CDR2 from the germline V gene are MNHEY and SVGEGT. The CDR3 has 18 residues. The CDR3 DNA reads TGTGCCAGCAGTTACTCGGGACAGGGCAGTTATAGCAATCAGCCCCAGCATTTT. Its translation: CASSYSGQGSYSNQPQHF.

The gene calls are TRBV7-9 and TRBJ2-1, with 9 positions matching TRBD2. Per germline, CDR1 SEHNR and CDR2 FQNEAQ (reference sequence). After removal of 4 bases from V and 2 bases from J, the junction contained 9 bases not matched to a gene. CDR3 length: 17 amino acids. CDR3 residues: CASSSQNVAGAYNEQFF. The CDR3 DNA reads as TGTGCCAGCAGCTCCCAAAATGTAGCGGGAGCCTACAATGAGCAGTTCTTC.

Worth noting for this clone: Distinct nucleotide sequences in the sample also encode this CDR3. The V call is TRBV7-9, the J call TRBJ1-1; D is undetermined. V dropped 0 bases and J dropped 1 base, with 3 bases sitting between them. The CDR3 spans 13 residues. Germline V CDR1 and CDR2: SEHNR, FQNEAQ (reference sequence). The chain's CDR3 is CASSLAGNTEAFF. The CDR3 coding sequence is TGTGCCAGCAGCTTAGCCGGGAACACTGAAGCTTTCTTT.

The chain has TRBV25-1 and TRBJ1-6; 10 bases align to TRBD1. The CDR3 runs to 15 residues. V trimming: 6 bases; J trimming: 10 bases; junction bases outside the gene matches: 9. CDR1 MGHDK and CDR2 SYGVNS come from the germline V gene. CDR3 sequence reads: CASRTGTGVYSPLHF. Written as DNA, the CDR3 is TGTGCCAGCAGGACCGGGACAGGGGTTTACTCACCCCTCCACTTT.

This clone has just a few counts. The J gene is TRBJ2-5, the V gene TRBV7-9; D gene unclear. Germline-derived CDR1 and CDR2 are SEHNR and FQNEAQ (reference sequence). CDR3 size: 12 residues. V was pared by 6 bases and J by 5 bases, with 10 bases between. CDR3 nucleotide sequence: TGTGCCAGCAGAGCCCTAGATGAGACCCAGTACTTC. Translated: CASRALDETQYF.

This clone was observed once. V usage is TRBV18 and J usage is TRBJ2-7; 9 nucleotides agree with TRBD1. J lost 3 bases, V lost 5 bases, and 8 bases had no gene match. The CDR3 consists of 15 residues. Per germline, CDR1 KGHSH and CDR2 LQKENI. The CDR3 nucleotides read TGTGCCAGCTCAACCAACACAGGGGGCATCTACGAGCAGTACTTC. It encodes CASSTNTGGIYEQYF.

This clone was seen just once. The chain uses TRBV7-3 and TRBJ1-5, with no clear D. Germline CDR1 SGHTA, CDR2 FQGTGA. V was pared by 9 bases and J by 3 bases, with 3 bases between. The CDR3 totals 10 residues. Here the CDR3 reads CARANQPQHF. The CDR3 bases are TGTGCCAGAGCCAATCAGCCCCAGCATTTT.

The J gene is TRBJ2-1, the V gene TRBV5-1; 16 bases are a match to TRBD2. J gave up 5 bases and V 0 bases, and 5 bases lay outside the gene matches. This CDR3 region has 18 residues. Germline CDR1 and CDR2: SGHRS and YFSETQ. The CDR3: CASSLVVGLAGGNNEQFF. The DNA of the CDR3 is TGCGCCAGCAGCTTGGTGGTGGGACTAGCGGGGGGGAACAATGAGCAGTTCTTC.

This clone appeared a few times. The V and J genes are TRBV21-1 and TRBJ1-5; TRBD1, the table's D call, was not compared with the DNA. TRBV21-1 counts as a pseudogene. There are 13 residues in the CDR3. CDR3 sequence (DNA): TGTGCCAGCAGCAGGGACATTCATCAGCCCCAGCATTTT. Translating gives CASSRDIHQPQHF.

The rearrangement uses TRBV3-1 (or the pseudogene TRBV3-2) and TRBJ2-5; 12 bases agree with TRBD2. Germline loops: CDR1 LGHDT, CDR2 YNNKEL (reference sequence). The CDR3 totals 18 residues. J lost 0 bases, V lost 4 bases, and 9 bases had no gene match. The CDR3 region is CASSPGTSGPLDQETQYF. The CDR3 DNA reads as TGTGCCAGCAGCCCTGGGACTAGCGGGCCCTTAGACCAAGAGACCCAGTACTTC.

The CDR3 is CASSGSKTGGAGNTIYF. CDR3 bases: TGCGCCAGCAGCGGGAGCAAGACAGGGGGCGCTGGAAACACCATATATTTT. The rearrangement links TRBV5-1 to TRBJ1-3; 10 nucleotides agree with TRBD1. The CDR3 sequence is 17 residues long. Trimming cost V 4 bases and J 2 bases; bases outside gene matches: 9. The germline gives CDR1 SGHRS, CDR2 YFSETQ.

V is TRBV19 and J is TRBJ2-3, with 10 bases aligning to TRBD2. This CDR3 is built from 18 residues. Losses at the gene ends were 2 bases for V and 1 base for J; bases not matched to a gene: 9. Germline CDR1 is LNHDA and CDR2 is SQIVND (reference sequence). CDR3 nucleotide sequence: TGTGCCAGTAGTATAACGGGGCCTAGCGGGGGTGGCACAGATACGCAGTATTTT. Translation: CASSITGPSGGGTDTQYF. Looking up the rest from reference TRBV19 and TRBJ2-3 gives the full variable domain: DGGITQSPKYLFRKEGQNVTLSCEQNLNHDAMYWYRQDPGQGLRLIYYSQIVNDFQKGDIAEGYSVSREKKESFPLTVTSAQKNPTAFYLCASSITGPSGGGTDTQYFGPGTRLTVL.

This CDR3 reads CASSRVDRAVLSGNTIYF. DNA of the CDR3: TGTGCCAGCAGCCGCGTGGACAGGGCAGTCCTCTCTGGAAACACCATATATTTT. This rearrangement joins TRBV5-6 to TRBJ1-3; TRBD1 agrees at 8 bases. The ends lost 4 bases at V and 0 bases at J; junction bases unmatched: 12. This CDR3 contains 18 residues. Per germline, CDR1 SGHDT and CDR2 YYEEEE. The full variable domain, completed using reference TRBV5-6 and TRBJ1-3, is DAGVTQSPTHLIKTRGQQVTLRCSPKSGHDTVSWYQQALGQGPQFIFQYYEEEERQRGNFPDRFSGHQFPNYSSELNVNALLLGDSALYLCASSRVDRAVLSGNTIYFGEGSWLTVV.

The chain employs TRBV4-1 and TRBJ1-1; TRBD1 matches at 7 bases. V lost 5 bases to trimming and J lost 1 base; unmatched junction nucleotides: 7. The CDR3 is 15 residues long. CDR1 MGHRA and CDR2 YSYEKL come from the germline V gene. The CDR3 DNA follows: TGCGCCAGCAGCAAGGGACAGACGACGAACACTGAAGCTTTCTTT. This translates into CASSKGQTTNTEAFF.

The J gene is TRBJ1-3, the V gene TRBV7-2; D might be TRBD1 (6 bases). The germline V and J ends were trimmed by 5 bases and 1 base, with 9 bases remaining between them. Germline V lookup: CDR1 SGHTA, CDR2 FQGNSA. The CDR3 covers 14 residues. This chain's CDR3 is CASSKQGSGNTIYF. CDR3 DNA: TGTGCCAGCAGCAAACAGGGATCTGGAAACACCATATATTTT.

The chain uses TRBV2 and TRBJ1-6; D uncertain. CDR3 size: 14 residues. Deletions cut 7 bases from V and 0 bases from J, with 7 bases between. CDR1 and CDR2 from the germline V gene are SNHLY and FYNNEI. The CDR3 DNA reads TGTGCCAGCATCGCCAGCTCCTATAATTCACCCCTCCACTTT. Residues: CASIASSYNSPLHF. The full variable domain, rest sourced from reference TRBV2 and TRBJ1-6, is EPEVTQTPSHQVTQMGQEVILRCVPISNHLYFYWYRQILGQKVEFLVSFYNNEISEKSEIFDDQFSVERPDGSNFTLKIRSTKLEDSAMYFCASIASSYNSPLHFGNGTRLTVT.

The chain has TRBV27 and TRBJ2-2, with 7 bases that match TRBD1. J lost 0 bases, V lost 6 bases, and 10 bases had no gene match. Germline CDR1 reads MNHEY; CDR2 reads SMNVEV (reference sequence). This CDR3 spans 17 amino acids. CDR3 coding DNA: TGTGCCAGCAGGCTTTCCGGGACAGAGACGAACACCGGGGAGCTGTTTTTT. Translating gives CASRLSGTETNTGELFF.

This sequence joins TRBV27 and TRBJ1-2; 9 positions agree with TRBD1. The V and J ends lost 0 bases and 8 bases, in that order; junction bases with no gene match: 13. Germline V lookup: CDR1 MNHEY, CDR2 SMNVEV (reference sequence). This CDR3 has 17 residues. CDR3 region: CASSLSFGTGTGTGYTF. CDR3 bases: TGTGCCAGCAGTTTATCTTTCGGCACCGGGACAGGGACCGGCTACACCTTC.

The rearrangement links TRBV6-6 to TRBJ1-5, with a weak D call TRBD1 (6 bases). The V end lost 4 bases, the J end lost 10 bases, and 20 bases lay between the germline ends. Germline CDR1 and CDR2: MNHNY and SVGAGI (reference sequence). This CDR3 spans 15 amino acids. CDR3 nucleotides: TGTGCCAGCAGTTTTGGAACGGGGGGCCCCGAACCCCAGCATTTT. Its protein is CASSFGTGGPEPQHF.

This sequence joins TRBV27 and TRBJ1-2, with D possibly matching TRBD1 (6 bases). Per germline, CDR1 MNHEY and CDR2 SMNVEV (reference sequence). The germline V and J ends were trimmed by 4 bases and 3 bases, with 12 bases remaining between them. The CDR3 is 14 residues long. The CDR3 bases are TGTGCCAGCAGTTCGGCAGGGGAAGACTATGGCTACACCTTC. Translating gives CASSSAGEDYGYTF.

CDR3 in amino acids: CASSQDQVVQPQHF. The CDR3 DNA is TGTGCCAGCAGCCAAGATCAGGTAGTTCAGCCCCAGCATTTT. The gene calls are TRBV4-2 and TRBJ1-5, with D unclear. The length of the CDR3 is 14 residues. Germline CDR1 and CDR2: LGHNA and YNFKEQ. V dropped 0 bases and J dropped 6 bases, with 9 bases sitting between them.

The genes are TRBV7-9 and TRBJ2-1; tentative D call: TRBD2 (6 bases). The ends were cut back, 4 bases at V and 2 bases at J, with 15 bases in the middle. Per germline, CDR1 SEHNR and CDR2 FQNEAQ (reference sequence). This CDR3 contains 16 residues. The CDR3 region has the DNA TGTGCCAGCAGCTCCCGGCCGGGACTTACCTACAATGAGCAGTTCTTC. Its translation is CASSSRPGLTYNEQFF.

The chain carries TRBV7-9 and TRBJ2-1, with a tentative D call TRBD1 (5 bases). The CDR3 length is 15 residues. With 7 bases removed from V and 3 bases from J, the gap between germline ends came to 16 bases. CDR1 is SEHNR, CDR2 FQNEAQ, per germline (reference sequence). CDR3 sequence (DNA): TGTGCCAGCAACTCCTGGCAGGGCTACTACAATGAGCAGTTCTTC. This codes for CASNSWQGYYNEQFF. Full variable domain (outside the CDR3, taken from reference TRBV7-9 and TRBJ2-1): DTGVSQNPRHKITKRGQNVTFRCDPISEHNRLYWYRQTLGQGPEFLTYFQNEAQLEKSRLLSDRFSAERPKGSFSTLEIQRTEQGDSAMYLCASNSWQGYYNEQFFGPGTRLTVL.

The CDR3 loop reads CASTIDRGYGYTF. The CDR3 region has the DNA TGTGCCAGCACAATTGACAGGGGTTATGGCTACACCTTC. The chain couples TRBV28 to TRBJ1-2, with TRBD1 identical over 8 bases. The V and J ends lost 7 bases and 5 bases, in that order; junction bases with no gene match: 6. Per germline, CDR1 MDHEN and CDR2 SYDVKM. The CDR3 consists of 13 residues.

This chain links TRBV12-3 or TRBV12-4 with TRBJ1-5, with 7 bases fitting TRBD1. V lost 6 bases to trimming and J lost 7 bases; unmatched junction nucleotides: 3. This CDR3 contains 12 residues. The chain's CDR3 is CASRSTGQPQHF. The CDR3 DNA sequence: TGTGCCAGCAGATCGACAGGGCAGCCCCAGCATTTT.